Below, 5 T cell receptor beta chains from the same sample are listed, as sequenced in a study of immune characterization of retroperitoneal liposarcoma. TCRdb independently ran MiXCR on the PCR reads; one entry per CDR3 protein. The table has 1,500 to 2,000 distinct CDR3 sequences, 40% to 50% seen once. Sequencing was done on a sample of tumor tissue. These receptors were obtained from a female donor with retroperitoneal liposarcoma.

By proportion, this clonotype is hyperexpanded. The V and J genes are TRBV6-1 and TRBJ2-1, with D possibly TRBD1 on 5 matching bases. The closer fit of TRBJ2-7 to the DNA end suggests the J call may be wrong. The CDR3 spans 15 residues. Germline values: CDR1 MNHNS, CDR2 SASEGT. CDR3 sequence (DNA): TGTGCCAGCAGTGCCTTAGAAGGGGTCCCCTACGAGCAGTACTTC. Translating gives CASSALEGVPYEQYF.

This clonotype is labeled large. The rearrangement joins TRBV6-1 to TRBJ2-1; 7 bases are shared with TRBD1. The CDR3 has 17 residues. V gave up 8 bases and J gave up 2 bases; unmatched junction bases: 15. Germline-derived CDR1 and CDR2 are MNHNS and SASEGT. Written as DNA, the CDR3 is TGTGCCAGCCCCGATCGTTCAGGGGGTAAGGCCTACAATGAGCAGTTCTTC. It encodes CASPDRSGGKAYNEQFF.

The genes are TRBV6-1 and TRBJ2-5, with TRBD2 identical over 14 bases. Judging by the DNA end, TRBJ2-1 fits better; the J call may be wrong. The CDR3 length is 16 residues. Per germline, CDR1 MNHNS and CDR2 SASEGT. CDR3 loop: CASRPGLAGVGETQFF. In DNA form, the CDR3 reads TGTGCCAGCAGGCCGGGACTAGCGGGAGTAGGAGAGACCCAGTTCTTC.

This rearrangement joins TRBV6-1 to TRBJ1-1; TRBD1 matches 11 bases. The J call may not be correct, given that the DNA end is closer to TRBJ2-7. Per the germline V gene, CDR1 is MNHNS and CDR2 is SASEGT. The CDR3 spans 15 residues. The CDR3 DNA sequence: TGTGCCAGCAGCTCTGGACAGGGGGCTTCTAACGAGCAGTACTTC. It translates to CASSSGQGASNEQYF.

V gene TRBV12-3 or TRBV12-4 combines with J gene TRBJ2-1; D uncertain. The better agreement between TRBJ2-5 and the DNA end casts doubt on the J call. The length of the CDR3 is 17 residues. CDR3 nucleotide sequence: TGTGCCAGCAGTTTAGCGCTGGGTTACGGGCGTCGAGAGACCCAGTACTTC. Its protein product is CASSLALGYGRRETQYF.